The clone carrying this T cell receptor beta chain appeared once. Antigen specificity is unknown. This entry is derived from a study of CD8+CD57+ T cells in acquired aplastic anemia. Study summary: Sorted CD4+ and CD8+ cells gave a mean 3.2 ug DNA, range roughly 0.18 to 30 ug. Reads per healthy sample averaged around 9.9 million (CD4+) and fewer than 13 million (CD8+). Points from the study as a whole: Patients shared around 31 CD8+ CDR3 sequences with controls.

Genomic DNA acted as the template from which TCR beta VDJ combination and CDR3 sequence profiling were carried out. TCRdb itself ran the reads through MiXCR, one entry per CDR3 protein. The profile covers 150,000 to 200,000 distinct CDR3 sequences, with 45% to 50% appearing a single time and under 3% taken by the ten largest. The V segment lost 2 bases and the J segment 3 bases; nucleotides outside the gene matches: 3. The CDR3 covers 14 residues. The V gene's germline CDR1 is SGHVS and CDR2 FNYEAQ. Material: sorted CD4+, CD8+, or CD8+CD57+ T cells (not recorded which) from PBMCs. The chain recombines TRBV7-6 with TRBJ2-7; TRBD1 matches 8 bases. This TCR was sampled from a human donor in good health. The CDR3 DNA is TGTGCCAGCAGCTTATACGGACAGGGCTACGAGCAGTACTTC. Translation: CASSLYGQGYEQYF.